These T cell receptor beta chains were read from a single sample in a study of blood T cells in healthy people across ages. TCRdb re-analysed the 5' RACE reads in MiXCR, keeping a single row per CDR3 protein. The sample records 2 million or so distinct CDR3 sequences, about 50% being singletons. The specimen was blood. The origin of the receptors is a middle-aged woman in good health. Each CDR3 is given with its conserved first and last residue. A D gene is named only where the DNA matches it firmly. For some rows the clone size is stated as once, few or many, or as a class when expanded; others skip it.

D: TRBD2
size: NA
V: TRBV5-1
J: TRBJ2-3
CDR3: CASGSFPSGTTQYTDTQYF

D: TRBD2
size: NA
V: TRBV9
J: TRBJ2-5
CDR3: CASSAGLAATYQETQYF

D: TRBD2
size: once
V: TRBV4-2
J: TRBJ2-3
CDR3: CASSLLAGGRSDTQYF

D: TRBD1
size: NA
V: TRBV9
J: TRBJ2-1
CDR3: CASSPPSPGTANMETQFF

D: NA
size: NA
V: TRBV12-3/TRBV12-4
J: TRBJ2-3
CDR3: CASSFKADTQYF

D: NA
size: NA
V: TRBV7-9
J: TRBJ1-5
CDR3: CASSLGDLQPQHF

D: TRBD1
size: few
V: TRBV20-1
J: TRBJ1-5
CDR3: CSARRRDRSYSNQPQHF

D: TRBD2
size: once
V: TRBV5-1
J: TRBJ2-6
CDR3: CAGTIAGATSGANVLTF

D: NA
size: NA
V: TRBV7-2
J: TRBJ2-1
CDR3: CASSFTSQQFF

D: TRBD2
size: few
V: TRBV7-2
J: TRBJ2-7
CDR3: CASSLARLAGFAYEQYF

D: TRBD1
size: NA
V: TRBV14
J: TRBJ2-7
CDR3: CASSHDRGRGNEQYF

D: TRBD2
size: many
V: TRBV7-2
J: TRBJ2-5
CDR3: CASSFAGGETQYF

D: TRBD1
size: NA
V: TRBV2
J: TRBJ1-5
CDR3: CASSEEETGGQPQHF

D: NA
size: few
V: TRBV3-1
J: TRBJ2-1
CDR3: CASSQAIEGLEGYNEQFF

D: NA
size: NA
V: TRBV5-6
J: TRBJ2-7
CDR3: CASSLFRVYEQYF

D: TRBD2
size: NA
V: TRBV20-1
J: TRBJ2-1
CDR3: CSATWTSLQFF

D: NA
size: few
V: TRBV27
J: TRBJ2-7
CDR3: CASRVEGGSYEQYF

D: TRBD1
size: NA
V: TRBV4-2
J: TRBJ2-7
CDR3: CASSQEMTGAYEQYF

D: TRBD2
size: NA
V: TRBV11-2
J: TRBJ2-2
CDR3: CASSPSSGATMNTGELFF

D: TRBD1
size: NA
V: TRBV15
J: TRBJ2-7
CDR3: CATSRDLGTGGKEQYF

D: TRBD1
size: few
V: TRBV11-3
J: TRBJ2-3
CDR3: CASSFGTGVGDTQYF